These T cell receptor beta chains were read from a single sample in a study of PD-L1 blockade in urothelial cancer. Here immunoSEQ multiplex PCR was the method, and the copy in TCRdb shows in-frame clones only, minus some. The sample carries some 120,000 clones, less than 95% recorded once. The starting material was PBMCs, obtained around atezolizumab (anti-PD-L1) treatment. Receptors were obtained from a man in his fifties or sixties with urothelial cancer. CDR3s include the opening cysteine and the closing phenylalanine or tryptophan. The D gene is left open where the match is weak. The size of a clone is reported for some rows only, either as once, few or many, or as a class for expanded clones.

J gene: TRBJ2-5
CDR3 length: 16
clone size: .
D gene: TRBD2
V gene: TRBV4-1
CDR3 protein: CASSQGLAGGQETQYF
CDR3 DNA: TGCGCCAGCAGCCAAGGGCTAGCGGGGGGACAAGAGACCCAGTACTTC

J gene: TRBJ1-1
CDR3 length: 13
clone size: .
D gene: .
V gene: TRBV2
CDR3 protein: CASSRQMNTEAFF
CDR3 DNA: TGTGCCAGCAGTAGACAGATGAACACTGAAGCTTTCTTT

J gene: TRBJ2-2
CDR3 length: 15
clone size: .
D gene: .
V gene: TRBV2
CDR3 protein: CASSGVPGRTGELFF
CDR3 DNA: TGTGCCAGCAGTGGAGTTCCGGGTAGGACCGGGGAGCTGTTTTTT

J gene: TRBJ2-1
CDR3 length: 16
clone size: .
D gene: TRBD1
V gene: TRBV6-1
CDR3 protein: CASSEWGQGIYNEQFF
CDR3 DNA: TGTGCCAGCAGTGAATGGGGACAGGGGATCTACAATGAGCAGTTCTTC

J gene: TRBJ2-2
CDR3 length: 16
clone size: .
D gene: .
V gene: TRBV4-2
CDR3 protein: CASSQVSQGDSRELFF
CDR3 DNA: TGTGCCAGCAGCCAAGTTTCTCAGGGGGACTCGCGGGAGCTGTTTTTT

J gene: TRBJ1-3
CDR3 length: 13
clone size: .
D gene: .
V gene: TRBV19
CDR3 protein: CASSSTSGNTIYF
CDR3 DNA: TGTGCCAGTAGTAGCACATCGGGAAACACCATATATTTT

J gene: TRBJ2-7
CDR3 length: 14
clone size: once
D gene: TRBD2
V gene: TRBV6-5
CDR3 protein: CASSTSGGAYEQYF
CDR3 DNA: TGTGCCAGCAGCACTAGCGGGGGCGCCTACGAGCAGTACTTC

J gene: TRBJ1-2
CDR3 length: 15
clone size: .
D gene: .
V gene: TRBV4-2
CDR3 protein: CASSLERTANYGYTF
CDR3 DNA: TGTGCCAGCAGCCTAGAGAGGACAGCTAACTATGGCTACACCTTC

J gene: TRBJ2-5
CDR3 length: 14
clone size: .
D gene: .
V gene: TRBV6-1
CDR3 protein: CASSTDRGAETQYF
CDR3 DNA: TGTGCCAGCAGTACCGATCGGGGGGCAGAGACCCAGTACTTC

J gene: TRBJ1-2
CDR3 length: 13
clone size: .
D gene: TRBD1
V gene: TRBV2
CDR3 protein: CARRQGPGYGYTF
CDR3 DNA: TGTGCCAGACGACAGGGGCCGGGCTATGGCTACACCTTC

J gene: TRBJ2-2
CDR3 length: 15
clone size: .
D gene: .
V gene: TRBV5-6
CDR3 protein: CASSLQGVDPGELFF
CDR3 DNA: TGTGCCAGCAGCTTGCAGGGTGTTGATCCCGGGGAGCTGTTTTTT

J gene: TRBJ1-1
CDR3 length: 16
clone size: .
D gene: .
V gene: TRBV18
CDR3 protein: CASSPPPSGKNTEAFF
CDR3 DNA: TGTGCCAGCTCACCACCCCCGTCAGGGAAGAACACTGAAGCTTTCTTT

J gene: TRBJ2-7
CDR3 length: 13
clone size: .
D gene: .
V gene: TRBV5-1
CDR3 protein: CASSQRVDSEQYF
CDR3 DNA: TGCGCCAGCAGTCAAAGGGTGGACTCCGAGCAGTACTTC

J gene: TRBJ2-1
CDR3 length: 14
clone size: .
D gene: TRBD2
V gene: TRBV28
CDR3 protein: CATTGTSAYNEQFF
CDR3 DNA: TGTGCCACCACCGGGACTAGCGCATACAATGAGCAGTTCTTC

J gene: TRBJ2-4
CDR3 length: 15
clone size: .
D gene: .
V gene: TRBV21-1
CDR3 protein: CASSNLRDRGNIQYF
CDR3 DNA: TGTGCCAGCAGCAATCTCCGGGACAGGGGAAACATTCAGTACTTC

J gene: TRBJ2-7
CDR3 length: 13
clone size: .
D gene: TRBD1
V gene: TRBV5-6
CDR3 protein: CASNPQGSYEQYF
CDR3 DNA: TGTGCCAGCAACCCACAGGGGAGCTACGAGCAGTACTTC

J gene: TRBJ2-1
CDR3 length: 15
clone size: .
D gene: .
V gene: TRBV4-3
CDR3 protein: CASSQTSPYVNEQFF
CDR3 DNA: TGCGCCAGCAGCCAAACGAGTCCCTATGTGAATGAGCAGTTCTTC

J gene: TRBJ1-5
CDR3 length: 16
clone size: once
D gene: .
V gene: TRBV27
CDR3 protein: CASSSAGGAGRQPQHF
CDR3 DNA: TGTGCCAGCAGCAGTGCGGGGGGAGCGGGTCGTCAGCCCCAGCATTTT

J gene: TRBJ1-2
CDR3 length: 14
clone size: once
D gene: .
V gene: TRBV6-5
CDR3 protein: CASSSSAGAGGYTF
CDR3 DNA: TGTGCCAGCAGCAGTAGTGCGGGGGCAGGTGGCTACACCTTC

J gene: TRBJ1-2
CDR3 length: 14
clone size: once
D gene: .
V gene: TRBV4-2
CDR3 protein: CASSQGQVTYGYTF
CDR3 DNA: TGTGCCAGCAGCCAAGGCCAGGTTACCTATGGCTACACCTTC

J gene: TRBJ2-7
CDR3 length: 14
clone size: .
D gene: .
V gene: TRBV21-1
CDR3 protein: CASSKPEDSYEQYF
CDR3 DNA: TGTGCCAGCAGCAAACCCGAGGACTCCTACGAGCAGTACTTC

J gene: TRBJ2-3
CDR3 length: 17
clone size: .
D gene: TRBD1
V gene: TRBV4-3
CDR3 protein: CASSHHPRDRGSDTQYF
CDR3 DNA: TGCGCCAGCAGCCATCACCCACGGGACAGGGGATCAGATACGCAGTATTTT

J gene: TRBJ2-5
CDR3 length: 16
clone size: .
D gene: TRBD2
V gene: TRBV5-1
CDR3 protein: CASSSGLAGAQETQYF
CDR3 DNA: TGCGCCAGCAGCTCCGGACTAGCGGGGGCGCAAGAGACCCAGTACTTC

J gene: TRBJ2-7
CDR3 length: 14
clone size: .
D gene: .
V gene: TRBV2
CDR3 protein: CASKTSLGDYEQYF
CDR3 DNA: TGTGCCAGCAAAACCTCCCTCGGGGACTACGAGCAGTACTTC